Presented here are 11 T cell receptor beta chains from one specimen sequenced in a study of human T cells and chemical hapten exposure. TCRdb processed the RACE reads anew with MiXCR; each CDR3 protein has one entry. The sample gives tens of thousands of distinct CDR3 sequences, roughly 7.1% of which show up once; under 2% is in the top ten. The sample's time point: patch test 1, 2 weeks after DPC sensitization. The sample's treatment: therapeutic diphenylcyclopropenone sensitization with weekly scalp DPC. The sequences come from whole blood, collected in connection with sensitization to the hapten diphenylcyclopropenone (DPC). The receptors were sampled from a woman aged 25 to 39 with alopecia areata. Some clones in this sample may be carry-over from other donors' samples.

Only a few counts were recorded for this clonotype. The CDR3 DNA is TGTGCCAGCTCACCACCTCCCGGGAGGGGTGACACTGAAGCTTTCTTT. Encoded protein: CASSPPPGRGDTEAFF. The rearrangement links TRBV18 to TRBJ1-1; TRBD1 is a possible D gene (5 bases). This CDR3 has 16 amino acids. V was trimmed by 0 bases and J by 3 bases, leaving 14 bases between them. Germline V gene lookup returns CDR1 KGHSH and CDR2 LQKENI.

Many counts were recorded for this clonotype. The rearrangement uses TRBV29-1 and TRBJ2-7; a weak D match, TRBD2 (5 bases). Germline lookup yields CDR1 SQVTM and CDR2 ANQGSEA. The V and J ends lost 4 bases and 4 bases respectively, with 8 bases between them. The CDR3 loop spans 11 amino acids. CDR3 coding DNA: TGCAGCGTTGCGGGGATGTACGAGCAGTACTTC. Translating gives CSVAGMYEQYF.

This clonotype was detected many times. This rearrangement joins TRBV29-1 to TRBJ1-1; a weak D match, TRBD1 (6 bases). The CDR3 spans 12 residues. The V and J ends lost 5 bases and 4 bases respectively, with 11 bases between them. CDR1 SQVTM and CDR2 ANQGSEA come from the germline V gene. In nucleotides, the CDR3 is TGCAGCGTTATTCGGACAGTCACTGAAGCTTTCTTT. This gives the protein CSVIRTVTEAFF.

The CDR3 protein is CASSAGQTTEAFF. For the CDR3, the DNA is TGCGCCAGCAGCGCGGGACAGACCACTGAAGCTTTCTTT. The chain joins TRBV5-1 to TRBJ1-1; TRBD1 matches 7 bases. V dropped 4 bases and J dropped 4; count of bases not matched to a gene: 4. Germline V CDR1 and CDR2: SGHRS, YFSETQ. The CDR3 totals 13 residues.

V usage is TRBV19 and J usage is TRBJ1-2, with 7 bases aligning to TRBD1. This CDR3 is built from 11 residues. V dropped 11 bases and J dropped 3; count of bases not matched to a gene: 3. Germline-derived CDR1 and CDR2 are LNHDA and SQIVND (reference sequence). Written as DNA, the CDR3 is TGTGCCGCAACAGGGGACTATGGCTACACCTTC. Translation gives CAATGDYGYTF.

This clonotype has more than one count but fewer than ten. The gene calls are TRBV9 and TRBJ1-2; tentative D call: TRBD1 (6 bases). Germline CDR1 and CDR2: SGDLS and YYNGEE. This CDR3 has 14 amino acids. With 6 bases removed from V and 3 bases from J, the gap between germline ends came to 15 bases. CDR3 DNA sequence: TGTGCCAGCAAAGGCGGGGGCTCCTACTATGGCTACACCTTC. Amino acids: CASKGGGSYYGYTF.

Concerning this clonotype itself: This could be a read error, since a much larger clone is one nucleotide away. The V and J genes are TRBV5-5 and TRBJ2-5, with TRBD2 identical over 10 bases. The CDR3 totals 16 residues. Germline CDR1 SGHKS, CDR2 YYEKEE (reference sequence). CDR3 protein: CASSLGTSGEAETQCF. The CDR3 DNA sequence: TGTGCCAGCAGCTTGGGCACTAGCGGGGAGGCGGAGACCCAGTGCTTC.

The CDR3 DNA is TGTGCCAGCACTCTATCCGAGTTCCAAAGTAGGGGCACCGGGGAGCTGTTTTTT. Amino acids: CASTLSEFQSRGTGELFF. The chain has TRBV12-3 or TRBV12-4 and TRBJ2-2, with a possible D match to TRBD1 (5 bases). V was clipped by 7 bases and J by 4 bases, with 25 bases between them. The CDR3 spans 18 residues.

To note about this clonotype: The junction differs from germline at one of its ends, possibly a read error. V and J are TRBV6-5 and TRBJ2-7; 8 bases fit TRBD1. The CDR3 is 17 amino acids. Germline values: CDR1 MNHEY, CDR2 SVGAGI. The DNA for the CDR3 is TGTGCCAGCAGTTACTCGATTTTCGCGGACAGGGCTGGAGAGCAGAACTTC. This sequence encodes CASSYSIFADRAGEQNF.

The CDR3 region has the DNA TGTGCCAGCAGCTCGCACAGGGGTAGCAATCAGCCCCAGCATTTT. Its protein is CASSSHRGSNQPQHF. J is TRBJ1-5 and V is TRBV7-9, with 7 bases identical to TRBD1. The CDR3 runs to 15 residues. V was clipped by 4 bases and J by 0 bases; unmatched bases: 3. CDR1 SEHNR and CDR2 FQNEAQ come from the germline V gene (reference sequence).

The sample holds many counts of this clonotype. The chain combines TRBV10-3 with TRBJ2-4; 10 nucleotides agree with TRBD1. The CDR3 spans 12 residues. Trimming at V came to 10 bases and at J to 9 bases, leaving 6 bases not matched to a gene. Germline V gene data show CDR1 as ENHRY and CDR2 as SYGVKD. Here the CDR3 DNA reads TGTGCCACCGGGACAGGGGACGTCATTCAGTACTTC. It is translated as CATGTGDVIQYF.